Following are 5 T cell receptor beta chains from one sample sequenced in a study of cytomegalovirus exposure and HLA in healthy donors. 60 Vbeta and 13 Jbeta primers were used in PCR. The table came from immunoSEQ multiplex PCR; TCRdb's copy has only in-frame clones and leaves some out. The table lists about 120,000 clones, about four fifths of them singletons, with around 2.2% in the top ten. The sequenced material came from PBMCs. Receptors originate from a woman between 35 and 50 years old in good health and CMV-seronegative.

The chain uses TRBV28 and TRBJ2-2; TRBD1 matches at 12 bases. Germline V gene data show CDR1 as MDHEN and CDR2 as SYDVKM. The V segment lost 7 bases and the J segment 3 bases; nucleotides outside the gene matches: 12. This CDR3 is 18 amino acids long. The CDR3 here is CASNIPGQGAPDTGELFF. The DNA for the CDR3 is TGTGCCAGCAATATACCGGGACAGGGGGCGCCGGACACCGGGGAGCTGTTTTTT.

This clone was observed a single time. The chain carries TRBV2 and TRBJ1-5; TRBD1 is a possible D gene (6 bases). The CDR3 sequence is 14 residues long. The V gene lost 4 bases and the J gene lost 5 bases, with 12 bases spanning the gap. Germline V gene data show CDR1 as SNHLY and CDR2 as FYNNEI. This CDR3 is CASSAQGLDQPQHF. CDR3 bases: TGTGCCAGCAGTGCGCAGGGGTTGGATCAGCCCCAGCATTTT.

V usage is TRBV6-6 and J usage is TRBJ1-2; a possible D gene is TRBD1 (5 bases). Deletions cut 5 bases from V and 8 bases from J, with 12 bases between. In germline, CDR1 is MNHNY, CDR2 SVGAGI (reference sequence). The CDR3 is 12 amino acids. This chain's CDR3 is CASSISSGGYTF. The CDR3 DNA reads TGTGCCAGCAGTATTTCCTCAGGGGGCTACACCTTC.

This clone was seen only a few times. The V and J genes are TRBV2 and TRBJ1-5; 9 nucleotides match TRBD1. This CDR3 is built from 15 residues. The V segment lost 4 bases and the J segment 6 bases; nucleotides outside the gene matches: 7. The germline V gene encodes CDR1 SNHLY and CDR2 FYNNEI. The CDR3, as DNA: TGTGCCAGCAGTGTTGGGGACAGGGAATCTCAGCCCCAGCATTTT. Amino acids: CASSVGDRESQPQHF.

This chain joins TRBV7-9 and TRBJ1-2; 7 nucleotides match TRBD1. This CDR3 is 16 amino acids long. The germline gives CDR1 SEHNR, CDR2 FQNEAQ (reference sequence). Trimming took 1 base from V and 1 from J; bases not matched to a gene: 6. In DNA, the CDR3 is TGTGCCAGCAGCTTAGGACAGGGCACCAATAACTATGGCTACACCTTC. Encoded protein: CASSLGQGTNNYGYTF.